This TCR beta chain came from a study of cytomegalovirus exposure and HLA in healthy donors. Study results and caveats: HLA allele associations emerged for around 15,000 TCR beta sequences in a later analysis, at 0.05 false discovery rate.

Nominally healthy donors were sampled, though unrecorded immune exposures were likely. There are 14 residues in the CDR3. Germline assignment: CDR1 MNHEY and CDR2 SVGAGI. Trimming at V came to 5 bases and at J to 0 bases, leaving 3 bases not matched to a gene. PCR involved 60 Vbeta and 13 Jbeta primers. Repertoires were generated with immunoSEQ multiplex PCR, while TCRdb's copy carries only in-frame clones and drops some. Among about 140,000 clones listed, about 74% were seen once. This clone was observed once. Its specificity is unknown. Sequencing was carried out using PBMCs. The source of this sequence is a woman between 45 and 65 years old in good health and CMV-seronegative. V and J are TRBV6-5 and TRBJ1-2; 7 bases line up with TRBD1. The CDR3 here is CASSRDSTNYGYTF. In DNA, the CDR3 is TGTGCCAGCAGTCGGGACAGTACTAACTATGGCTACACCTTC.